Listed below are T cell receptor beta chains from one sample, sequenced in a study of CD4 T cells in relation to SARS-CoV-2 and coronaviruses. The protocol was immunoSEQ multiplex PCR, while the TCRdb copy is restricted to in-frame clones and leaves out a portion. Of tens of thousands of clones in the sample, approximately 87% were seen once. The sample taken for sequencing was memory CD4+ T cells from PBMCs. These receptors all stem from an adult with COVID-19. Both conserved end residues are part of each CDR3. The D gene is left open where the match is weak. The size entry is marked missing in some rows and otherwise reads once, few, many or a size class.

D gene: TRBD1; clone size: .; V gene: TRBV24-1; J gene: TRBJ1-2; CDR3 protein: CATSDIGRGSPTF; CDR3 DNA: TGTGCCACCAGTGATATAGGCAGGGGGTCCCCCACCTTC
D gene: TRBD2; clone size: few; V gene: TRBV7-9; J gene: TRBJ2-2; CDR3 protein: CASSFRLAENTGELFF; CDR3 DNA: TGTGCCAGCAGCTTTCGTCTAGCGGAAAACACCGGGGAGCTGTTTTTT
D gene: TRBD2; clone size: once; V gene: TRBV5-1; J gene: TRBJ2-3; CDR3 protein: CASSARLAGGTDTQYF; CDR3 DNA: TGCGCCAGCAGCGCCAGACTAGCGGGGGGCACAGATACGCAGTATTTT
D gene: .; clone size: .; V gene: TRBV28; J gene: TRBJ1-5; CDR3 protein: CASIGVEQPQHF; CDR3 DNA: TGTGCCAGCATCGGTGTTGAGCAGCCCCAGCATTTT
D gene: .; clone size: once; V gene: TRBV24-1; J gene: TRBJ2-1; CDR3 protein: CATSLTNEQFF; CDR3 DNA: TGTGCCACCTCACTAACCAATGAGCAGTTCTTC
D gene: .; clone size: few; V gene: TRBV2; J gene: TRBJ2-7; CDR3 protein: CARALGSGYEQYF; CDR3 DNA: TGTGCCAGGGCGCTAGGATCGGGCTACGAGCAGTACTTC
D gene: .; clone size: .; V gene: TRBV5-1; J gene: TRBJ1-5; CDR3 protein: CASSLEGKQPQHF; CDR3 DNA: TGCGCCAGCAGCTTGGAAGGAAAACAGCCCCAGCATTTT
D gene: .; clone size: .; V gene: TRBV3-1/TRBV3-2; J gene: TRBJ1-6; CDR3 protein: CASSHNSPLHF; CDR3 DNA: TGTGCCAGCAGCCATAATTCACCCCTCCACTTT
D gene: .; clone size: .; V gene: TRBV5-1; J gene: TRBJ1-1; CDR3 protein: CASSQEPANTEAFF; CDR3 DNA: TGCGCCAGCAGCCAGGAGCCAGCTAACACTGAAGCTTTCTTT
D gene: .; clone size: .; V gene: TRBV25-1; J gene: TRBJ1-5; CDR3 protein: CASSGDARQPQHF; CDR3 DNA: TGTGCCAGCAGTGGGGACGCACGCCAGCCCCAGCATTTT
D gene: TRBD1; clone size: .; V gene: TRBV29-1; J gene: TRBJ2-5; CDR3 protein: CSVEAGTGWQETQYF; CDR3 DNA: TGCAGCGTTGAGGCCGGGACAGGGTGGCAAGAGACCCAGTACTTC
D gene: TRBD1; clone size: .; V gene: TRBV30; J gene: TRBJ1-2; CDR3 protein: CAWKGQYYGYTF; CDR3 DNA: TGTGCCTGGAAGGGACAGTATTATGGCTACACCTTC
D gene: .; clone size: .; V gene: TRBV5-6; J gene: TRBJ1-2; CDR3 protein: CASSSDDRNYGYTF; CDR3 DNA: TGTGCCAGCAGCTCCGATGACAGGAACTATGGCTACACCTTC
D gene: .; clone size: .; V gene: TRBV2; J gene: TRBJ1-4; CDR3 protein: CASSELGTTHEKLFF; CDR3 DNA: TGTGCCAGCAGTGAACTGGGGACGACCCATGAAAAACTGTTTTTT
D gene: TRBD1; clone size: .; V gene: TRBV5-1; J gene: TRBJ2-1; CDR3 protein: CASSLAGGRGNEQFF; CDR3 DNA: TGCGCCAGCAGCTTGGCAGGGGGCAGAGGCAATGAGCAGTTCTTC
D gene: .; clone size: .; V gene: TRBV10-3; J gene: TRBJ1-2; CDR3 protein: CAISEDNTYGYTF; CDR3 DNA: TGTGCCATCAGTGAAGATAACACCTATGGCTACACCTTC
D gene: TRBD2; clone size: .; V gene: TRBV15; J gene: TRBJ2-7; CDR3 protein: CATSRDLSGGAYEQYF; CDR3 DNA: TGTGCCACCAGCAGAGATCTGAGCGGGGGGGCCTACGAGCAGTACTTC
D gene: TRBD2; clone size: .; V gene: TRBV7-2; J gene: TRBJ2-2; CDR3 protein: CASSAQTSVSTGELFF; CDR3 DNA: TGTGCCAGCAGCGCGCAGACTAGCGTGAGCACCGGGGAGCTGTTTTTT
D gene: TRBD1; clone size: once; V gene: TRBV7-2; J gene: TRBJ2-7; CDR3 protein: CASSLVRGQGGGEQYF; CDR3 DNA: TGTGCCAGCAGCTTAGTACGAGGACAGGGCGGAGGCGAGCAGTACTTC
D gene: .; clone size: .; V gene: TRBV12-3/TRBV12-4; J gene: TRBJ2-7; CDR3 protein: CASSFSTPYEQYF; CDR3 DNA: TGTGCCAGCAGTTTCTCGACCCCCTACGAGCAGTACTTC
D gene: .; clone size: .; V gene: TRBV5-1; J gene: TRBJ1-4; CDR3 protein: CASSLPSGTTNEKLFF; CDR3 DNA: TGCGCCAGCAGCCTTCCCTCAGGGACGACTAATGAAAAACTGTTTTTT
D gene: .; clone size: .; V gene: TRBV6-1; J gene: TRBJ1-3; CDR3 protein: CASSESGSGNTIYF; CDR3 DNA: TGTGCCAGCAGTGAAAGCGGCTCTGGAAACACCATATATTTT
D gene: .; clone size: .; V gene: TRBV12-5; J gene: TRBJ1-2; CDR3 protein: CASGLTTRAGSYGYTF; CDR3 DNA: TGTGCTAGTGGTTTGACTACCCGGGCAGGCAGCTATGGCTACACCTTC
D gene: .; clone size: .; V gene: TRBV29-1; J gene: TRBJ1-1; CDR3 protein: CSVVVNMNTEAFF; CDR3 DNA: TGCAGCGTTGTTGTGAATATGAACACTGAAGCTTTCTTT
D gene: .; clone size: .; V gene: TRBV6-6; J gene: TRBJ1-4; CDR3 protein: CASSPYEKLFF; CDR3 DNA: TGTGCCAGCAGCCCGTATGAAAAACTGTTTTTT
D gene: .; clone size: .; V gene: TRBV6-5; J gene: TRBJ2-7; CDR3 protein: CASSNLQGREQYF; CDR3 DNA: TGTGCCAGCAGTAACTTACAGGGGAGGGAGCAGTACTTC
D gene: .; clone size: .; V gene: TRBV12-3/TRBV12-4; J gene: TRBJ2-7; CDR3 protein: CASSADSYEQYF; CDR3 DNA: TGTGCCAGCAGTGCCGACTCCTACGAGCAGTACTTC
D gene: .; clone size: .; V gene: TRBV6-2/TRBV6-3; J gene: TRBJ1-5; CDR3 protein: CASSYAHSNQPQHF; CDR3 DNA: TGTGCCAGCAGTTACGCACATAGCAATCAGCCCCAGCATTTT
D gene: .; clone size: .; V gene: TRBV12-1; J gene: TRBJ1-1; CDR3 protein: CASSPLSGAFF; CDR3 DNA: TGTGCCAGCAGCCCTTTATCCGGTGCTTTCTTT
D gene: .; clone size: .; V gene: TRBV12-3/TRBV12-4; J gene: TRBJ2-5; CDR3 protein: CASSKVVVKTQYF; CDR3 DNA: TGTGCCAGCAGTAAGGTAGTCGTGAAGACCCAGTACTTC
D gene: TRBD2; clone size: .; V gene: TRBV19; J gene: TRBJ2-3; CDR3 protein: CASSIVAGGPREDTQYF; CDR3 DNA: TGTGCCAGTAGTATTGTAGCGGGGGGGCCACGAGAAGATACGCAGTATTTT
D gene: .; clone size: .; V gene: TRBV9; J gene: TRBJ1-1; CDR3 protein: CASSVDRATEAFF; CDR3 DNA: TGTGCCAGCAGCGTAGACAGGGCCACTGAAGCTTTCTTT
D gene: .; clone size: .; V gene: TRBV4-1; J gene: TRBJ2-7; CDR3 protein: CASSQFDVGQTSYEQYF; CDR3 DNA: TGCGCCAGCAGCCAGTTTGATGTGGGGCAGACCTCCTACGAGCAGTACTTC
D gene: TRBD1; clone size: .; V gene: TRBV19; J gene: TRBJ1-3; CDR3 protein: CASANPGTGRSGNTIYF; CDR3 DNA: TGTGCCAGCGCCAACCCGGGGACAGGGAGGTCTGGAAACACCATATATTTT
D gene: .; clone size: .; V gene: TRBV21-1; J gene: TRBJ2-5; CDR3 protein: CASSKDAAEQETQYF; CDR3 DNA: TGTGCCAGCAGCAAAGATGCGGCGGAGCAAGAGACCCAGTACTTC
D gene: .; clone size: once; V gene: TRBV28; J gene: TRBJ1-2; CDR3 protein: CASTVGVDYGYTF; CDR3 DNA: TGTGCCAGCACCGTAGGGGTGGACTATGGCTACACCTTC
D gene: TRBD1; clone size: .; V gene: TRBV6-5; J gene: TRBJ1-4; CDR3 protein: CASSYTRQGPEKLFF; CDR3 DNA: TGTGCCAGCAGTTACACGCGACAGGGTCCCGAAAAACTGTTTTTT
D gene: .; clone size: .; V gene: TRBV28; J gene: TRBJ1-1; CDR3 protein: CASSLRTLSAFF; CDR3 DNA: TGTGCCAGCAGTTTACGGACCCTATCTGCTTTCTTT
D gene: TRBD1; clone size: .; V gene: TRBV6-6; J gene: TRBJ2-1; CDR3 protein: CASSRDRGVNEQFF; CDR3 DNA: TGTGCCAGCAGCCGGGACAGGGGAGTAAATGAGCAGTTCTTC
D gene: .; clone size: .; V gene: TRBV5-4; J gene: TRBJ1-5; CDR3 protein: CASSPDPDKPQHF; CDR3 DNA: TGTGCCAGCAGCCCGGACCCCGATAAGCCCCAGCATTTT
D gene: TRBD1; clone size: .; V gene: TRBV5-1; J gene: TRBJ1-6; CDR3 protein: CASSFGQGESPLHF; CDR3 DNA: TGCGCCAGCAGCTTCGGACAGGGCGAATCACCCCTCCACTTT
D gene: TRBD1; clone size: .; V gene: TRBV15; J gene: TRBJ2-5; CDR3 protein: CATSRDPGGETQYF; CDR3 DNA: TGTGCCACCAGCAGAGATCCAGGGGGAGAGACCCAGTACTTC
D gene: .; clone size: .; V gene: TRBV5-1; J gene: TRBJ2-5; CDR3 protein: CASSLAGGETQYF; CDR3 DNA: TGCGCCAGCAGCTTGGCCGGGGGCGAGACCCAGTACTTC
D gene: .; clone size: .; V gene: TRBV3-1/TRBV3-2; J gene: TRBJ2-1; CDR3 protein: CASSQVPENNEQFF; CDR3 DNA: TGTGCCAGCAGCCAAGTTCCGGAGAACAATGAGCAGTTCTTC
D gene: TRBD1; clone size: .; V gene: TRBV10-3; J gene: TRBJ1-5; CDR3 protein: CAIRDDRGQPQHF; CDR3 DNA: TGTGCCATCAGAGACGACAGGGGCCAGCCCCAGCATTTT
D gene: TRBD1; clone size: .; V gene: TRBV5-1; J gene: TRBJ2-2; CDR3 protein: CASSSGQGAPGELFF; CDR3 DNA: TGCGCCAGCAGCTCAGGACAGGGGGCCCCCGGGGAGCTGTTTTTT
D gene: .; clone size: .; V gene: TRBV6-1; J gene: TRBJ2-5; CDR3 protein: CASRPTGGVETQYF; CDR3 DNA: TGTGCCAGCAGACCTACAGGGGGGGTAGAGACCCAGTACTTC
D gene: TRBD2; clone size: once; V gene: TRBV4-3; J gene: TRBJ2-5; CDR3 protein: CASSRGLEYQETQYF; CDR3 DNA: TGCGCCAGCAGCCGGGGACTAGAATACCAAGAGACCCAGTACTTC
D gene: .; clone size: .; V gene: TRBV3-1/TRBV3-2; J gene: TRBJ2-7; CDR3 protein: CASSQVFSSYEQYF; CDR3 DNA: TGTGCCAGCAGCCAAGTTTTCAGCTCCTACGAGCAGTACTTC
D gene: .; clone size: .; V gene: TRBV4-3; J gene: TRBJ1-1; CDR3 protein: CASSQVRGTEAFF; CDR3 DNA: TGCGCCAGCAGCCAGGTAAGGGGCACTGAAGCTTTCTTT
D gene: .; clone size: .; V gene: TRBV3-1/TRBV3-2; J gene: TRBJ2-3; CDR3 protein: CASSQGADRTTDTQYF; CDR3 DNA: TGTGCCAGCAGCCAAGGAGCTGACAGGACCACAGATACGCAGTATTTT
D gene: TRBD1; clone size: .; V gene: TRBV3-1/TRBV3-2; J gene: TRBJ2-5; CDR3 protein: CASSQGTGQETQYF; CDR3 DNA: TGTGCCAGCAGCCAGGGGACAGGGCAGGAGACCCAGTACTTC
D gene: .; clone size: .; V gene: TRBV6-5; J gene: TRBJ1-2; CDR3 protein: CASSRKNYGYTF; CDR3 DNA: TGTGCCAGCAGTCGAAAAAACTATGGCTACACCTTC
D gene: TRBD1; clone size: .; V gene: TRBV11-3; J gene: TRBJ2-3; CDR3 protein: CASSSVGGTGGLTDTQYF; CDR3 DNA: TGTGCCAGCAGCTCCGTGGGAGGGACAGGGGGCCTCACAGATACGCAGTATTTT
D gene: TRBD2; clone size: few; V gene: TRBV5-1; J gene: TRBJ2-1; CDR3 protein: CASSLTSGSANEQFF; CDR3 DNA: TGCGCCAGCAGCCTAACTAGCGGGTCTGCCAATGAGCAGTTCTTC
D gene: .; clone size: .; V gene: TRBV3-1/TRBV3-2; J gene: TRBJ1-1; CDR3 protein: CASSQGLGEAFF; CDR3 DNA: TGTGCCAGCAGCCAAGGGTTAGGTGAAGCTTTCTTT
D gene: TRBD1; clone size: .; V gene: TRBV6-5; J gene: TRBJ1-1; CDR3 protein: CASCRTGGGNTEAFF; CDR3 DNA: TGTGCCAGCTGTCGGACAGGGGGAGGGAACACTGAAGCTTTCTTT